This T cell receptor (beta chain) was recovered during a study of cytomegalovirus exposure and HLA in healthy donors. Study details: Earlier sequencing of 150 million to 200 million T cells yielded under 120 million unique TCR beta sequences.

For this clone: The antigen remains undetermined.

The study, taken as a whole, reports: Across HLA loci, a later analysis found differing TCR association rates, with DRB1 most and HLA-C fewest. The study designated about 160 TCR beta chains cytomegalovirus-associated. Analysis was carried out at a later point, and it linked a missense DCLRE1C variant to TCR beta V- and J-gene trimming.

The germline CDR1 and CDR2 sequences are SGDLS and YYNGEE. The CDR3 loop spans 14 amino acids. Trimming shortened V by 2 bases and J by 5 bases, and 11 bases separated the two germline ends. The primer mix had 60 Vbeta and 13 Jbeta primers. Produced via immunoSEQ multiplex PCR; TCRdb's table is partial and in-frame only. This sample has 250,000 to 350,000 clones, with approximately 90% found just once. Sample: PBMCs. The TCR comes from a man aged 35 to 55 in good health and CMV-seropositive. This rearrangement joins TRBV9 to TRBJ2-1; D gene uncertain. The CDR3 region is CASSVTPSNNEQFF. CDR3 nucleotides: TGTGCCAGCAGCGTCACCCCTTCTAACAATGAGCAGTTCTTC.